The 26 T cell receptor beta chains in this list originate from one sample, sequenced in a study of T cells in Graves' hyperthyroidism and ophthalmopathy. Researchers amplified the TCR beta CDR3 regions from RNA transcripts. An initial round of RT-PCR targeting the TCR CDR3 relied on the HTBI primer set. TCRdb called the multiplex PCR reads again in MiXCR, with one record for every CDR3 protein. Of hundreds of thousands of distinct CDR3 sequences detected, 11% to 15% appear once; the ten largest clones hold approximately 29%. Material: blood. The receptors originated from a middle-aged man with Graves' ophthalmopathy.

This clonotype was counted many times. The chain has TRBV11-2 and TRBJ2-5, with 8 bases lining up with TRBD1. Germline V gives CDR1 SGHAT, CDR2 FQNNGV. V lost 5 bases, J lost 5 bases, and 13 bases stayed unmatched. The CDR3 extends over 16 amino acids. CDR3 in DNA: TGTGCCAGCAGCCGGACGAGGACAGGGAGGATGGAGACCCAGTACTTC. Translation gives CASSRTRTGRMETQYF.

This clonotype was seen at least ten times. This rearrangement joins TRBV30 to TRBJ2-7; no clear D. CDR1 and CDR2 from the germline V gene are GTSNPN and SVGIG (reference sequence). The CDR3 covers 11 residues. V lost 2 bases and J 3 bases, leaving 5 bases between the germline ends. Here the CDR3 DNA reads TGTGCCTGGAGTACATACTACGAGCAGTACTTC. Translation gives CAWSTYYEQYF.

For this clonotype: This sequence may be a read error, since a much larger clone differs from it by one base. V gene TRBV6-1 combines with J gene TRBJ2-7; TRBD2 aligns across 10 bases. V lost 7 bases to trimming and J lost 0 bases; unmatched junction nucleotides: 24. CDR1 is MNHNS, CDR2 SASEGT, per germline. The CDR3 covers 21 residues. In DNA form, the CDR3 reads TGTGCCAGCACCGAGCGCCTGGGGCTAGCGGGAGATGGTTGGTCCTCCTACGAGCAGTACTTC. Encoded protein: CASTERLGLAGDGWSSYEQYF.

This clonotype came up a few times. Here the CDR3 DNA reads TGTGCCAGCAGTTACGCGGGGGGTTCTAGAAGGACTTTCTTT. Translation gives CASSYAGGSRRTFF. The gene calls are TRBV6-2 or TRBV6-3 and TRBJ1-1, with D tentatively TRBD1 (5 bases). CDR1 MNHEY and CDR2 SVGEGT come from the germline V gene. Trimming shortened V by 2 bases and J by 12 bases, and 19 bases separated the two germline ends. The CDR3 loop spans 14 amino acids.

This clonotype was observed many times. The rearrangement joins TRBV27 to TRBJ2-7, with 9 bases matching TRBD1. Trimming at V came to 5 bases and at J to 0 bases, leaving 5 bases not matched to a gene. The germline V gene encodes CDR1 MNHEY and CDR2 SMNVEV (reference sequence). This CDR3 has 15 amino acids. The CDR3 nucleotides are TGTGCCAGCAGTGGACAGGGACAGGGCTCCTACGAGCAGTACTTC. Amino acid sequence: CASSGQGQGSYEQYF.

The V gene is TRBV5-1, the J gene TRBJ1-1, with D tentatively TRBD1 (5 bases). This CDR3 spans 15 amino acids. Trimming took 5 bases from V and 1 from J, leaving 15 bases between them. Germline lookup yields CDR1 SGHRS and CDR2 YFSETQ. CDR3 sequence: CASRLDGASNTEAFF. CDR3 sequence (DNA): TGCGCCAGCAGGCTGGATGGGGCGTCGAACACTGAAGCTTTCTTT.

The chain employs TRBV29-1 and TRBJ2-1; 10 bases agree with TRBD2. The J segment lost 4 bases and the V segment lost 7 bases, leaving 4 bases of the junction unmatched. CDR3 size: 13 residues. Germline loops: CDR1 SQVTM, CDR2 ANQGSEA. The CDR3 here is CSAGTSVYNEQFF. DNA for the CDR3: TGCAGCGCCGGGACTAGCGTGTACAATGAGCAGTTCTTC.

V gene TRBV19 combines with J gene TRBJ1-3; D call uncertain. Germline values: CDR1 LNHDA, CDR2 SQIVND (reference sequence). The V and J ends lost 4 bases and 0 bases respectively, with 13 bases between them. The CDR3 sequence is 16 residues long. This CDR3 reads CASSNPHQISGNTIYF. CDR3 DNA sequence: TGTGCCAGTAGTAACCCCCATCAGATCTCTGGAAACACCATATATTTT.

This clonotype was counted at least ten times. V is TRBV20-1 and J is TRBJ2-3; 9 positions match TRBD2. CDR3 length: 14 residues. The germline V gene encodes CDR1 DFQATT and CDR2 SNEGSKA (reference sequence). The V and J ends lost 1 base and 2 bases, in that order; junction bases with no gene match: 1. CDR3 in amino acids: CSARASGNTDTQYF. The DNA for the CDR3 is TGCAGTGCTAGAGCTAGCGGGAACACAGATACGCAGTATTTT.

This clonotype was detected ten times or more. The chain uses TRBV28 and TRBJ1-2; TRBD1 agrees at 10 bases. Trimming at V came to 6 bases and at J to 2 bases, leaving 6 bases not matched to a gene. This CDR3 region has 15 residues. Germline V gives CDR1 MDHEN, CDR2 SYDVKM. The CDR3 protein is CASRTGGDSNYGYTF. The CDR3 region has the DNA TGTGCCAGCAGGACAGGGGGCGATTCAAACTATGGCTACACCTTC.

This chain connects TRBV7-9 to TRBJ1-2; D is perhaps TRBD1 (5 bases). This CDR3 region has 15 residues. Trimming took 3 bases from V and 2 from J, leaving 13 bases between them. Germline V CDR1 and CDR2: SEHNR, FQNEAQ (reference sequence). CDR3 DNA sequence: TGTGCCAGCAGCTTCCGGGACTTTGGCAACTATGGCTACACCTTC. Protein product: CASSFRDFGNYGYTF.

In this sample, this clonotype turned up a few times. The CDR3 protein is CASSQGLAENTGELFF. The CDR3 region has the DNA TGTGCCAGCAGCCAGGGACTAGCGGAGAACACCGGGGAGCTGTTTTTT. J is TRBJ2-2 and V is TRBV9, with 11 bases fitting TRBD2. Trimming took 4 bases from V and 1 from J; bases not matched to a gene: 3. The CDR3 totals 16 residues. Germline CDR1 reads SGDLS; CDR2 reads YYNGEE.

The gene calls are TRBV20-1 and TRBJ1-1; 7 bases agree with TRBD1. The CDR3 is 13 amino acids. Per the germline V gene, CDR1 is DFQATT and CDR2 is SNEGSKA (reference sequence). The junction had 10 bases not matched to a gene; V was cut back by 5 bases and J by 7 bases. CDR3 DNA sequence: TGCAGTGCTGAAGGACAGGCCAAGGGTGAAGCTTTCTTT. Translating gives CSAEGQAKGEAFF.

This clonotype was counted a few times. The chain uses TRBV2 and TRBJ2-5; unclear D gene. CDR3 length: 11 residues. The germline gives CDR1 SNHLY, CDR2 FYNNEI. V gave up 6 bases and J gave up 5 bases, with 7 bases separating them. CDR3 in DNA: TGTGCCAGCAGCAAACGGGAGACCCAGTACTTC. It translates to CASSKRETQYF.

This sequence joins TRBV5-1 and TRBJ1-6; no clear D gene. Between the trimmed V and J ends, which lost 0 bases and 6 bases, there was a span of 10 bases. Per the germline V gene, CDR1 is SGHRS and CDR2 is YFSETQ. This CDR3 has 15 amino acids. The CDR3 sequence is CASSLDGDTNSPLHF. The CDR3 DNA sequence: TGCGCCAGCAGCTTGGACGGAGATACTAATTCACCCCTCCACTTT.

The chain recombines TRBV5-1 with TRBJ2-1, with D possibly TRBD2 on 6 matching bases. Looked up from germline, CDR1 is SGHRS and CDR2 is YFSETQ. CDR3 length: 18 residues. Trimming cost V 0 bases and J 4 bases, with 20 bases left between them. In nucleotides, the CDR3 is TGCGCCAGCAGCTTGGCCGGCGGAGGGGCCGGAATTTACAATGAGCAGTTCTTC. Residues: CASSLAGGGAGIYNEQFF.

This clonotype appeared many times. The chain has TRBV5-1 and TRBJ2-3; 8 nucleotides line up with TRBD2. The CDR3 has 16 amino acids. Germline-derived CDR1 and CDR2 are SGHRS and YFSETQ. V trimming: 4 bases; J trimming: 2 bases; junction bases outside the gene matches: 9. DNA for the CDR3: TGCGCCAGCAGCGTCAACCCGGGACTAGTCACAGATACGCAGTATTTT. Amino acids: CASSVNPGLVTDTQYF.

This clonotype came up many times. CDR3 sequence reads: CASSRGRTGYNEQFF. In DNA form, the CDR3 reads TGTGCCAGCAGCCGAGGAAGGACGGGGTACAATGAGCAGTTCTTC. This chain uses TRBV5-6 with TRBJ2-1; maybe TRBD2 (5 bases). In germline, CDR1 is SGHDT, CDR2 YYEEEE. The V end was cut by 4 bases, the J end by 4 bases, with 15 bases between. CDR3 length equals 15 residues.

This clonotype was counted ten times or more. The chain couples TRBV29-1 to TRBJ2-5; 8 bases are shared with TRBD1. Per the germline V gene, CDR1 is SQVTM and CDR2 is ANQGSEA. The CDR3 has 11 residues. With V trimmed by 8 bases and J by 3 bases, 2 bases remained unmatched. In nucleotides, the CDR3 is TGCAGCCGGACAGGGAAAGAGACCCAGTACTTC. Translation gives CSRTGKETQYF.

This clonotype showed up many times. The gene calls are TRBV30 and TRBJ2-5, with D possibly TRBD2 on 6 matching bases. The ends were cut back, 3 bases at V and 3 bases at J, with 14 bases in the middle. This CDR3 contains 14 residues. Germline V gives CDR1 GTSNPN, CDR2 SVGIG (reference sequence). In nucleotides, the CDR3 is TGTGCCTGGAGCCCCCCCGGGAGCGAAGAGACCCAGTACTTC. Translating it yields CAWSPPGSEETQYF.

This clonotype occurred many times. The V gene is TRBV11-2, the J gene TRBJ2-1; tentatively, D is TRBD1 (6 bases). CDR1 and CDR2 (germline): SGHAT, FQNNGV. The CDR3 is made up of 12 amino acids. V was trimmed by 7 bases and J by 6 bases, leaving 10 bases between them. The CDR3 spells CASNRAGNEQFF. The DNA of the CDR3 is TGTGCCAGCAACAGGGCGGGCAATGAGCAGTTCTTC. The full variable domain, its missing parts supplied by reference TRBV11-2 and TRBJ2-1, is EAGVAQSPRYKIIEKRQSVAFWCNPISGHATLYWYQQILGQGPKLLIQFQNNGVVDDSQLPKDRFSAERLKGVDSTLKIQPAKLEDSAVYLCASNRAGNEQFFGPGTRLTVL.

This clonotype showed up many times. The V call is TRBV3-1, the J call TRBJ1-2; TRBD1 matches at 7 bases. The V and J ends lost 3 bases and 7 bases, in that order; junction bases with no gene match: 14. Germline-derived CDR1 and CDR2 are LGHDT and YNNKEL (reference sequence). This CDR3 comprises 16 residues. The CDR3 bases are TGTGCCAGCAGCCAGGGTCACAGGGGACCCCTCTTTGGCTACACCTTC. This encodes CASSQGHRGPLFGYTF.

In this sample, this clonotype turned up a few times. The V and J genes are TRBV20-1 and TRBJ2-7, with 10 bases identical to TRBD2. The trim removed 3 bases at V and 0 bases at J, leaving 5 bases unmatched. This CDR3 spans 15 amino acids. Per germline, CDR1 DFQATT and CDR2 SNEGSKA (reference sequence). This CDR3 is CSARAAGGLSYEQYF. The CDR3, as DNA: TGCAGTGCTAGGGCAGCGGGAGGGCTCTCCTACGAGCAGTACTTC.

This clonotype was counted at least ten times. The V gene is TRBV7-2, the J gene TRBJ2-2, with D perhaps TRBD1 (7 bases). The V and J ends lost 5 bases and 6 bases respectively, with 19 bases between them. CDR3 length: 16 amino acids. The germline V gene encodes CDR1 SGHTA and CDR2 FQGNSA. The CDR3 nucleotides are TGTGCCAGCAGCGCAGCAGGGGGACTGGGCGCCGGGGAGCTGTTTTTT. It specifies CASSAAGGLGAGELFF. The full variable domain, rest sourced from reference TRBV7-2 and TRBJ2-2, is GAGVSQSPSNKVTEKGKDVELRCDPISGHTALYWYRQSLGQGLEFLIYFQGNSAPDKSGLPSDRFSAERTGGSVSTLTIQRTQQEDSAVYLCASSAAGGLGAGELFFGEGSRLTVL.

In its sample, this clonotype was seen many times. This chain links TRBV5-1 with TRBJ2-1, with no clear D. The V gene's germline CDR1 is SGHRS and CDR2 YFSETQ. The ends were cut back, 3 bases at V and 1 base at J, with 11 bases in the middle. CDR3 size: 15 residues. CDR3 sequence: CASSSGLGSYNEQFF. Here the CDR3 DNA reads TGCGCCAGCAGCTCCGGGCTAGGATCCTACAATGAGCAGTTCTTC. Full variable domain (outside the CDR3, taken from reference TRBV5-1 and TRBJ2-1): KAGVTQTPRYLIKTRGQQVTLSCSPISGHRSVSWYQQTPGQGLQFLFEYFSETQRNKGNFPGRFSGRQFSNSRSEMNVSTLELGDSALYLCASSSGLGSYNEQFFGPGTRLTVL.

The sample holds many counts of this clonotype. The chain combines TRBV3-1 with TRBJ2-1, with TRBD1 matching over 8 bases. V trimming: 4 bases; J trimming: 4 bases; junction bases outside the gene matches: 9. Germline-derived CDR1 and CDR2 are LGHDT and YNNKEL (reference sequence). The CDR3 runs 16 residues. The CDR3: CASSRGGTGSYNEQFF. CDR3 DNA: TGTGCCAGCAGCCGCGGCGGGACAGGTTCTTACAATGAGCAGTTCTTC.